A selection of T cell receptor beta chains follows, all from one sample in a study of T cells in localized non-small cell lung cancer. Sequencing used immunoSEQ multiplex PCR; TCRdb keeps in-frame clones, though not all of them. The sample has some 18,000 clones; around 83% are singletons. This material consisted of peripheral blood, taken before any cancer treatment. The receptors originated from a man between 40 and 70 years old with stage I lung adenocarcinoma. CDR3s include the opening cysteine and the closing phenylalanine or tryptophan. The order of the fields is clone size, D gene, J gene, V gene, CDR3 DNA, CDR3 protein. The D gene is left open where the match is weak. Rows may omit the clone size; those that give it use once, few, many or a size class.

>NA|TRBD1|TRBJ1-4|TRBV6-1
TGTGCCAGCAGTGAGACAGGGGCGAATGAAAAACTGTTTTTT
CASSETGANEKLFF
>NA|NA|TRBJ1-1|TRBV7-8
TGTGCCAGCAGTCTTGTGAGGGAGGACACTGAAGCTTTCTTT
CASSLVREDTEAFF
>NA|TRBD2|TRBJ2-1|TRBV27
TGTGCCAGCAGTCTAGCGGGAGAGGTGTACAATGAGCAGTTCTTC
CASSLAGEVYNEQFF
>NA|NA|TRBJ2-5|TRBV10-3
TGTGCCATCAATAGCCAGCTTCAAGAGACCCAGTACTTC
CAINSQLQETQYF
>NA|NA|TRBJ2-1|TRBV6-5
TGTGCCAGCAGAAGGACCGAGAGTATCAATGAGCAGTTCTTC
CASRRTESINEQFF
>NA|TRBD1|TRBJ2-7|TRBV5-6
TGTGCCAGCAGCCGGGACAGAGCCGAGCAGTACTTC
CASSRDRAEQYF
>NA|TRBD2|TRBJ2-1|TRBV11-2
TGTGCCAGCAGCTTTGGGACTAGCGGGAGTACATCCTACAATGAGCAGTTCTTC
CASSFGTSGSTSYNEQFF
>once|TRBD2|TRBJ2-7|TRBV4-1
TGCGCCAGCAGCCAAGCAGCGGGGGAGGCCTACGAGCAGTACTTC
CASSQAAGEAYEQYF
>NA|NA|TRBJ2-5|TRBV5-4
TGTGCCAGCAGCGATAGCCAGACCCAGTACTTC
CASSDSQTQYF
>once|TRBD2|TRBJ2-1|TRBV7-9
TGTGCCAGCAGCTCGACACTCCCTAGCGGGAGTACAAATGAGCAGTTCTTC
CASSSTLPSGSTNEQFF
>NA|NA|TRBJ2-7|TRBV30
TGTGCCTGGGAGATACAGACCCCCTCCTACGAGCAGTACTTC
CAWEIQTPSYEQYF
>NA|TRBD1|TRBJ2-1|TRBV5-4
TGTGCCAGCAGCTTGGGTCCGGAAGAACAGGGGTTAGGTGAGCAGTTCTTC
CASSLGPEEQGLGEQFF
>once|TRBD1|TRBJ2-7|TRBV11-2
TGTGCCAGCAGCCTAGAGACAGGGCTAGGGTACGAGCAGTACTTC
CASSLETGLGYEQYF
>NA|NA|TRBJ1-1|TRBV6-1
TGTGCCAGCAGTGAAGGATATGGCATGAACACTGAAGCTTTCTTT
CASSEGYGMNTEAFF
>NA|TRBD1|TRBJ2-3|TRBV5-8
TGTGCCAGCAGCCCTAGACAGGGGGCCGGTACGCAGTATTTT
CASSPRQGAGTQYF
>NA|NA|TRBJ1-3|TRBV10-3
TGTGCCATCAAGGCCTCTGGAAACACCATATATTTT
CAIKASGNTIYF
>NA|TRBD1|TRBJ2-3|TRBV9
TGTGCCAGCAGCGTAGGAAACCGGGACAGGGAAACAGATACGCAGTATTTT
CASSVGNRDRETDTQYF